This T cell receptor beta chain came from a study (dated by TCRdb to about 2015). In terms of the full investigation: The study examined whether tumor-infiltrating Tregs in breast cancer are drawn from blood Tregs or arise in situ by conversion from other CD4+ T cell subsets. Here is what the overall study found, with its caveats: Tumor-infiltrating Treg TCR alpha and beta sequences overlapped most with tumor naive CD4+ T cells, then with blood naive CD4+ T cells. The validation in the larger cohort was limited to a single TCR beta V-J rearrangement instead of whole repertoires. In terms of TCR gene usage, tumor memory CD4+ T cells clustered together with blood and lymph node memory CD4+ cells, as well as with lymph node naive CD4+ cells.

Tregs were isolated as CD4+CD25+CD127-/low cells. Tregs, naive and memory CD4+ T cells from tumor, blood and ipsilateral draining lymph nodes of five breast cancer patients underwent full-length TCR alpha and beta sequencing. Tumor tissue and lymph nodes obtained by ipsilateral axillary dissection were perfused with PBS, cut into small pieces and digested using collagenase I and hyaluronidase. A purity exceeding 90% was confirmed by FACS for the sorted cell populations. Full-length TCR variable regions were amplified by 5' RACE PCR with constant-region reverse primers, and semi-nested PCR with Nested Universal Primer A was subsequently performed. The ReliaPrep RNA Cell Miniprep System was used to extract total RNA, which was then reverse transcribed into 5'RACE-ready cDNA with the SMARTer RACE 5'/3' Kit. Multiplex adaptors were used to barcode full-length TCR alpha and beta libraries, and the barcoded libraries were sequenced on an Illumina MiSeq. On the study's bioinformatics: For each of nine subset-tissue groups, sequencing data from the five patients were pooled, and the groups were then compared using unsupervised clustering of TCR gene usage. The Morisita-Horn index, with shared sequences weighted by their contribution to each repertoire, was used to calculate repertoire similarity. The public reads were run again by TCRdb, first through fastp at Q25 and then through MiXCR, and only productive beta chains were kept. Every entry covers one CDR3 protein and lists the most common genes and DNA from its rows. The V and J calls were determined by TCRdb, not by the authors. Across this sample there are roughly 60,000 distinct CDR3 sequences, with roughly 28% seen only once. The ten largest clones represent roughly 2.3% of the sample.

This clonotype has at least ten counts. There is no known antigen for this receptor. No per-base quality is available; no much larger clone lies one base away. CDR1 and CDR2, per the germline V gene (reference sequence), are SEHNR and FQNEAQ. At the junction V is shortened by 4 bases and J by 7 bases; bases outside the gene matches: 5. From its cysteine to its phenylalanine, the CDR3 spans 14 amino acids. The only DNA kept is the CDR3, 42 bases in frame from the first base. This TCR came from a female donor with breast cancer. The V gene is TRBV7-9 and the J gene is TRBJ2-1; 9 junctional bases match TRBD1. The sample taken for sequencing was tumor-infiltrating Tregs sorted from the breast tumor. The CDR3 loop reads CASSSGTGRNEQFF. The nucleotides read TGTGCCAGCAGCTCCGGGACAGGGCGGAATGAGCAGTTCTTC.